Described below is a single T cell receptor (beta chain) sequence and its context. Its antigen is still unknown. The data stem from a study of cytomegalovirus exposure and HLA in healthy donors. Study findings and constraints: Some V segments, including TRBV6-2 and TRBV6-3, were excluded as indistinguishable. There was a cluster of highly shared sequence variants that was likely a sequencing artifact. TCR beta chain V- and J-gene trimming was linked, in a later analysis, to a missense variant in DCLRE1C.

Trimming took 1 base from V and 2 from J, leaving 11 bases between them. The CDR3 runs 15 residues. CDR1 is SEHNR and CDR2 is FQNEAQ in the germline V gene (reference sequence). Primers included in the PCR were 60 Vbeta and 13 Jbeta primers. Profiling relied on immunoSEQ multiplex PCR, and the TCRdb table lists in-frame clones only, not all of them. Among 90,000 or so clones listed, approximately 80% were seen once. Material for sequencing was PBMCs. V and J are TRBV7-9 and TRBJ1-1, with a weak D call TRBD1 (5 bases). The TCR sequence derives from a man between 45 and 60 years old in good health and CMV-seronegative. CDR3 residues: CASSLVSGGNTEAFF. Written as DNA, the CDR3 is TGTGCCAGCAGCTTAGTTTCGGGGGGAAACACTGAAGCTTTCTTT. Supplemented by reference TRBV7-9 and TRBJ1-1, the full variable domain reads DTGVSQNPRHKITKRGQNVTFRCDPISEHNRLYWYRQTLGQGPEFLTYFQNEAQLEKSRLLSDRFSAERPKGSFSTLEIQRTEQGDSAMYLCASSLVSGGNTEAFFGQGTRLTVV.